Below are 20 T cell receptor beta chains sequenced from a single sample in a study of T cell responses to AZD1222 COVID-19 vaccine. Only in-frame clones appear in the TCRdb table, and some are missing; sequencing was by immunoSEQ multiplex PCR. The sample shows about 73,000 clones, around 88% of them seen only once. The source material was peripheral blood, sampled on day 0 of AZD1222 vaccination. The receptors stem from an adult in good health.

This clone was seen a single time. The CDR3 coding sequence is TGTGCCAGCACTCTCCGAAGTTCCTACAATGAGCAGTTCTTC. Amino acids: CASTLRSSYNEQFF. The chain combines TRBV27 with TRBJ2-1; D call uncertain. Germline V gene sequence: CDR1 MNHEY, CDR2 SMNVEV (reference sequence). The CDR3 totals 14 residues. V was clipped by 7 bases and J by 1 base, with 11 bases between them.

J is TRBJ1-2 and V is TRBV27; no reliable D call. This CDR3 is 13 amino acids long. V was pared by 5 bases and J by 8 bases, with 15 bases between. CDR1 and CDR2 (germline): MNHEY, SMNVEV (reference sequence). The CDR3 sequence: CASSNNPIWGYTF. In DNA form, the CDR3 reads TGTGCCAGCAGTAATAACCCTATTTGGGGCTACACCTTC.

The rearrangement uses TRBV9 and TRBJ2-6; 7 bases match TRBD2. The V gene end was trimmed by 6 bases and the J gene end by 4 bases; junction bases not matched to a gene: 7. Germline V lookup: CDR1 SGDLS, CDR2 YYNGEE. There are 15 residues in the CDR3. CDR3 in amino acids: CASTGGSLGANVLTF. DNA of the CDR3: TGTGCCAGCACCGGCGGGAGCTTGGGGGCCAACGTCCTGACTTTC. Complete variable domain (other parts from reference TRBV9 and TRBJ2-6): DSGVTQTPKHLITATGQRVTLRCSPRSGDLSVYWYQQSLDQGLQFLIQYYNGEERAKGNILERFSAQQFPDLHSELNLSSLELGDSALYFCASTGGSLGANVLTFGAGSRLTVL.

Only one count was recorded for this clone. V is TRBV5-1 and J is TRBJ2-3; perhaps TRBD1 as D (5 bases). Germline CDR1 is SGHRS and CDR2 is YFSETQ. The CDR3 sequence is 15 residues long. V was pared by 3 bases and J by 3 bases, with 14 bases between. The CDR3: CASSYNAGSTDTQYF. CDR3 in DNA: TGCGCCAGCAGCTATAACGCAGGGTCTACAGATACGCAGTATTTT.

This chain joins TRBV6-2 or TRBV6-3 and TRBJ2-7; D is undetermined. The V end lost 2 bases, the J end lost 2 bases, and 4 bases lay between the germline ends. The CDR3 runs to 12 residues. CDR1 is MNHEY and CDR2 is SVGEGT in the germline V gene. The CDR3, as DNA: TGTGCCAGCAGTTACCCTCCCTACGAGCAGTACTTC. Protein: CASSYPPYEQYF.

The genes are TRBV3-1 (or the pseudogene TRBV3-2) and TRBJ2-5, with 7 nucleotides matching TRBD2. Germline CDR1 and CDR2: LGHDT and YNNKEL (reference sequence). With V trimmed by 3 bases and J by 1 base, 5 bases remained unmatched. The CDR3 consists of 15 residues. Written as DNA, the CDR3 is TGTGCCAGCAGCCAGGCTAGCGGACCCCAAGAGACCCAGTACTTC. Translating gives CASSQASGPQETQYF.

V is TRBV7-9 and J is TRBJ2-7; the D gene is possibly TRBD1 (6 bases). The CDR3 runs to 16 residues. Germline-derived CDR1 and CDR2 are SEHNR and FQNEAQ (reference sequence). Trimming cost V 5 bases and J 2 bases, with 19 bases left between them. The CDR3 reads CASSQGYGRRAYEQYF. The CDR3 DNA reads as TGTGCCAGCAGCCAGGGGTATGGCAGGAGAGCCTACGAGCAGTACTTC.

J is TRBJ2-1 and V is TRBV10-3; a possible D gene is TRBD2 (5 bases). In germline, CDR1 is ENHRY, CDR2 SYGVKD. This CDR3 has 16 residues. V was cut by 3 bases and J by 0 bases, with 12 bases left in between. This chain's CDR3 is CAISDQSAGSYNEQFF. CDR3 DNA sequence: TGTGCCATCAGTGATCAGTCGGCGGGCTCCTACAATGAGCAGTTCTTC.

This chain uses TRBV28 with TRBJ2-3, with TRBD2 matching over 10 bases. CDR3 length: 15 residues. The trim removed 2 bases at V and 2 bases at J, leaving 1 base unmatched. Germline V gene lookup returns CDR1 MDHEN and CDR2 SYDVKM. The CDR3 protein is CASSLTSGTTDTQYF. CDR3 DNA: TGTGCCAGCAGTTTAACTAGCGGGACCACAGATACGCAGTATTTT.

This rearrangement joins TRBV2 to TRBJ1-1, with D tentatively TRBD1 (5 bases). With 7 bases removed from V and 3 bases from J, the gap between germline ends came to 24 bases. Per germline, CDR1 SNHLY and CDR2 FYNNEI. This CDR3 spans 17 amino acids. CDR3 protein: CASTYGTGRGLDTEAFF. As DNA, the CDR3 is TGTGCCAGCACATATGGGACCGGGCGAGGGTTGGACACTGAAGCTTTCTTT.

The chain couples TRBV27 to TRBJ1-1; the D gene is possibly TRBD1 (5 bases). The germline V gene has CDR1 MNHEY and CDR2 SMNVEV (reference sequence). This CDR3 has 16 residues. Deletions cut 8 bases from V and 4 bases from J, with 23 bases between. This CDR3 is CASGPRAGLLITEAFF. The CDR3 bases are TGTGCCAGCGGTCCAAGGGCAGGGCTTCTTATCACTGAAGCTTTCTTT.

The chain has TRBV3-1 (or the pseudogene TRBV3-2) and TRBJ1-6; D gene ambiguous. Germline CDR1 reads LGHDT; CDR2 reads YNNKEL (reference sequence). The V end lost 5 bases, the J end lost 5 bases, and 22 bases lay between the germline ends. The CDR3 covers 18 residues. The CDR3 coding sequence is TGTGCCAGCAGCGTAATTCATCCTTTCATACATCATAATTCACCCCTCCACTTT. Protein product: CASSVIHPFIHHNSPLHF.

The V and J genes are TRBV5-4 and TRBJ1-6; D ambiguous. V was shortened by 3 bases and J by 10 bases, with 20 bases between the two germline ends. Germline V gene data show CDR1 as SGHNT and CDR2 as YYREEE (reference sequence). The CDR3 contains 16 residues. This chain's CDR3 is CASSSGSGSWVSPLHF. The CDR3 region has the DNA TGTGCCAGCAGCTCCGGGTCCGGGTCATGGGTCTCACCCCTCCACTTT.

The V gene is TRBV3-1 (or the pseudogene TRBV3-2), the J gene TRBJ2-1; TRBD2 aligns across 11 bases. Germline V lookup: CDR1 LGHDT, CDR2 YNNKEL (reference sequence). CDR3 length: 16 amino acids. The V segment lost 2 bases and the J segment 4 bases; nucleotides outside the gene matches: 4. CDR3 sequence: CASSQRVAGGYNEQFF. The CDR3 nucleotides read TGTGCCAGCAGCCAAAGGGTAGCGGGGGGGTACAATGAGCAGTTCTTC.

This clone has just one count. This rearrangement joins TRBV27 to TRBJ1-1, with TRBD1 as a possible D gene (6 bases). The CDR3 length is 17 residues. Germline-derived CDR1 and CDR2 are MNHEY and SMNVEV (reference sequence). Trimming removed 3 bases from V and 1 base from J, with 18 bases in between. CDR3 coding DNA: TGTGCCAGCAGTTTTGATCCTCCCGGGACACCGAACACTGAAGCTTTCTTT. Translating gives CASSFDPPGTPNTEAFF.

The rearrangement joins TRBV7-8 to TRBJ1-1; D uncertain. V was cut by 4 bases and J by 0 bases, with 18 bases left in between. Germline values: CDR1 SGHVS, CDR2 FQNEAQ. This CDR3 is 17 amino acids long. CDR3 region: CASSSTRSFGVNTEAFF. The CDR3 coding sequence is TGTGCCAGCAGCTCAACCCGGTCCTTCGGGGTGAACACTGAAGCTTTCTTT.

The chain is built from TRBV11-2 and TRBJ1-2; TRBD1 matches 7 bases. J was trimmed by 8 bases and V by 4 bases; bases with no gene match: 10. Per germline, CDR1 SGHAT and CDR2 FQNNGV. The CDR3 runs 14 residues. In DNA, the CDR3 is TGTGCCAGCAGCTCACAGGGGTGGTTGGGAGGCTACACCTTC. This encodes CASSSQGWLGGYTF.

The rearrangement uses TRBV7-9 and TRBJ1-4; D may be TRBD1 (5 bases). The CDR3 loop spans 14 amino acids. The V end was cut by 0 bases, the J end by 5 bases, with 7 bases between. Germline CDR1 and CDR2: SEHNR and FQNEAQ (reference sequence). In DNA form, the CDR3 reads TGTGCCAGCAGCTTAGCGCACAGGAATGAAAAACTGTTTTTT. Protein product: CASSLAHRNEKLFF.

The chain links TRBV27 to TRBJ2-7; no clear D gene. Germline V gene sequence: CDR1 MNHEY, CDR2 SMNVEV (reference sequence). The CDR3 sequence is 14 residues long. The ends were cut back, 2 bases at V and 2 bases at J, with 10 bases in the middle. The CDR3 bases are TGTGCCAGCAGTTTAGCGGATTCCCCCTACGAGCAGTACTTC. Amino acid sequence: CASSLADSPYEQYF.

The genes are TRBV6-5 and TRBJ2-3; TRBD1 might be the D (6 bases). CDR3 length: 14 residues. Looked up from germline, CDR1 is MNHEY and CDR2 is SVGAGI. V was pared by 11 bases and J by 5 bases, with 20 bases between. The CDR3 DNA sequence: TGTGCCGCCCTCCGGGACAACGCAGGAGATACGCAGTATTTT. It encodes CAALRDNAGDTQYF.